The source of this T cell receptor beta chain is a study of technical replicates of blood from a few donors. The germline CDR1 and CDR2 sequences are SNHLY and FYNNEI. Trimming removed 7 bases at V and 5 bases at J, with 14 bases between. CDR3 length: 13 residues. Method: immunoSEQ multiplex PCR; TCRdb's copy keeps in-frame clones and lacks some. Of 70,000 or so clones in the sample, roughly 91% were seen once. V gene TRBV2 combines with J gene TRBJ1-2, with D possibly TRBD1 on 5 matching bases. Specimen: T cells isolated from PBMCs. This TCR derives from a human donor in good health. Some clones in this sample may be carry-over from other donors' samples. This chain's CDR3 is CASTGGGSYGYTF. Here the CDR3 DNA reads TGTGCCAGCACGGGGGGTGGATCGTATGGCTACACCTTC.